This passage covers 4 T cell receptor beta chains from one sample sequenced in a study of tumor and adjacent non-tumor tissue in lung cancer. Three rounds of nested PCR, following a modified ARM-PCR protocol, produced the TCRbeta library. TCRdb itself ran the multiplex PCR reads through MiXCR, one entry per CDR3 protein. The sample shows 90,000 to 100,000 distinct CDR3 sequences, 75% to 90% of them seen only once. RNA was extracted from bulk tissue without any cell sorting. More than 3 cm separated this lung sample from the edge of the tumor. Sequenced material: distant non-tumor lung tissue. These TCRs come from a man in his sixties with small cell lung cancer.

Points on this clonotype: A read error may produce the germline difference seen at one junction end. The chain links TRBV4-1 to TRBJ2-3; TRBD1 is a possible D gene (5 bases). CDR1 MGHRA and CDR2 YSYEKL come from the germline V gene. This CDR3 comprises 17 residues. The CDR3 DNA reads TGCGCCAGCAGACAAGATACGATGGTCCAGGGAACAGATACGCAGTATTTT. Amino acids: CASRQDTMVQGTDTQYF.

A note on this clonotype: A clone one base away is much larger, so this may be a read error. The chain uses TRBV6-4 and TRBJ2-3; 7 nucleotides line up with TRBD2. The ends lost 2 bases at V and 2 bases at J; junction bases unmatched: 7. Germline CDR1 and CDR2: MRHNA and SNTAGT. The CDR3 is made up of 16 amino acids. The CDR3 sequence is CASSDGAGTHTDTQYF. The CDR3 coding sequence is TGTGCCAGCAGTGACGGAGCGGGAACACACACAGATACGCAGTATTTT.

Remarks on this clonotype: The germline gene is not matched at one end of the junction; a read error may be the cause. The chain joins TRBV4-2 to TRBJ2-1, with 14 bases fitting TRBD2. The CDR3 spans 18 residues. Germline V gives CDR1 LGHNA, CDR2 YNFKEQ. The CDR3 region has the DNA TGTGGCAGCAGCCCGACTAGCGGGAGGGCCGGAAGAGTAGACGAGCAGTTCTTC. This sequence encodes CGSSPTSGRAGRVDEQFF.

Notes on this clonotype: Because it lacks the conserved phenylalanine or tryptophan at the end, this CDR3 is likely a read error. The DNA is left out, because the CDR3 cannot be placed on it with certainty; the CDR3 is given as TCRdb lists it. The chain carries TRBV12-3 or TRBV12-4 and TRBJ2-5; the D call of TRBD1 is as the table states it, not checked on the DNA. The CDR3 adds up to 14 amino acids, both ends counted. CDR3 sequence reads: CASSLMDREETHYL.